One and the same sample provided the 13 T cell receptor beta chains below, sequenced in a study of T cells in Graves' hyperthyroidism and ophthalmopathy (dated by TCRdb to the late 2010s). The library relied on multiplex PCR. Sequencing relied on an Illumina HiSeq 2000. The TCR beta CDR3 regions were amplified from the RNA transcripts. The first round of RT-PCR for the TCR CDR3 was performed with the HTBI primer set and the Qiagen OneStep RT-PCR kit. The public reads were reprocessed in TCRdb via fastp at Q25 and MiXCR, keeping in-frame beta chains. Rows with one shared CDR3 protein collapse into an entry with the most common genes and DNA. The sample table lists hundreds of thousands of distinct CDR3 sequences, around 16% of them with a count of one. Approximately 3.5% of the sample comes from the top ten. What was sequenced was blood. Every receptor here comes from a middle-aged woman with Graves' ophthalmopathy.

This clonotype was seen repeatedly, ten times or more. The CDR3, as DNA: TGCAGCGTTGGACAGGGGGGCGGCACTGAAGCTTTCTTT. It yields the protein CSVGQGGGTEAFF. V is TRBV29-1 and J is TRBJ1-1; 9 bases are a match to TRBD1. The germline gives CDR1 SQVTM, CDR2 ANQGSEA. V shed 4 bases, J shed 4 bases, and the junction held 4 bases outside the gene matches. The CDR3 length is 13 residues.

CDR3 coding DNA: TGTGCCAGCGGCGGGGGCTCCACAGGCTCTGGGGCCAACGTCCTGACTTTC. Translating it yields CASGGGSTGSGANVLTF. The chain joins TRBV7-9 to TRBJ2-6; TRBD2 is a possible D gene (7 bases). Germline values: CDR1 SEHNR, CDR2 FQNEAQ (reference sequence). The CDR3 contains 17 residues. Between the trimmed V and J ends, which lost 8 bases and 0 bases, there was a span of 17 bases.

The table lists this clonotype with a count of one. V and J are TRBV6-4 and TRBJ2-7, with 11 bases that match TRBD2. CDR1 MRHNA and CDR2 SNTAGT come from the germline V gene. V shed 4 bases and J 7 bases; nucleotides not matched to a gene: 9. The CDR3 extends over 15 amino acids. CDR3 bases: TGTGCCAGCAGTGGATATCCTAGCGGGGGGCGGGAGCAGTACTTC. Protein: CASSGYPSGGREQYF.

This clonotype was counted between two and nine times. The chain has TRBV28 and TRBJ2-7, with a weak D call TRBD1 (6 bases). Trimming left V 4 bases short and J 1 base short, with 14 bases between. Germline-derived CDR1 and CDR2 are MDHEN and SYDVKM. This CDR3 has 15 amino acids. This chain's CDR3 is CASSYYRAGSYEQYF. DNA of the CDR3: TGTGCCAGCAGTTACTACAGGGCTGGGTCCTACGAGCAGTACTTC.

V gene TRBV29-1 combines with J gene TRBJ1-2; possibly TRBD1 for D (6 bases). Trimming pared 5 bases from V and 3 bases from J, leaving 10 bases between. The CDR3 is 12 residues long. CDR1 is SQVTM, CDR2 ANQGSEA, per germline. CDR3 loop: CSVYRTDYGYTF. CDR3 nucleotides: TGCAGCGTTTACCGGACAGACTATGGCTACACCTTC.

This clonotype was found a few times. The CDR3 sequence: CASSLAGRSGANVLTF. The CDR3 DNA sequence: TGTGCCAGCAGCTTAGCAGGTCGATCTGGGGCCAACGTCCTGACTTTC. The chain recombines TRBV7-9 with TRBJ2-6, with unresolved D. The CDR3 spans 16 residues. The germline V gene has CDR1 SEHNR and CDR2 FQNEAQ (reference sequence). V lost 0 bases and J 1 base, leaving 7 bases between the germline ends.

Ten or more counts support this clonotype. The chain uses TRBV10-3 and TRBJ2-5; either TRBD1 or TRBD2 may supply D (7 bases each). The germline V and J ends were trimmed by 7 bases and 5 bases, with 29 bases remaining between them. Germline values: CDR1 ENHRY, CDR2 SYGVKD. The length of the CDR3 is 18 residues. The chain's CDR3 is CAITGSSSGGGPEETQYF. In nucleotides, the CDR3 is TGTGCCATCACCGGTTCCAGCTCAGGGGGAGGGCCTGAGGAGACCCAGTACTTC.

As for this clonotype: A read error may be the cause here, since a much bigger clone is one base away. The gene calls are TRBV3-1 and TRBJ2-5; 7 positions agree with TRBD2. The CDR3 covers 14 residues. Trimming at V came to 6 bases and at J to 4 bases, leaving 8 bases not matched to a gene. Germline CDR1 and CDR2: LGHDT and YNNKEL (reference sequence). Written as DNA, the CDR3 is TGTGCCAGCAGACCTTCGGGGGGAAGAGAGACCCAGTACTTC. This codes for CASRPSGGRETQYF.

This clonotype was detected ten times or more. The rearrangement uses TRBV18 and TRBJ2-1, with 7 positions matching TRBD2. Germline-derived CDR1 and CDR2 are KGHSH and LQKENI. The CDR3 runs to 14 residues. The V gene end was trimmed by 0 bases and the J gene end by 9 bases; junction bases not matched to a gene: 5. CDR3 protein: CASSPPGLTVEQFF. The CDR3 DNA reads TGTGCCAGCTCACCACCGGGACTAACGGTTGAGCAGTTCTTC. Full variable domain (missing parts from reference TRBV18 and TRBJ2-1): NAGVMQNPRHLVRRRGQEARLRCSPMKGHSHVYWYRQLPEEGLKFMVYLQKENIIDESGMPKERFSAEFPKEGPSILRIQQVVRGDSAAYFCASSPPGLTVEQFFGPGTRLTVL.

This clonotype occurred a few times. The chain combines TRBV12-3 or TRBV12-4 with TRBJ2-7, with 10 bases identical to TRBD1. V lost 6 bases and J lost 1; bases outside the gene matches: 6. This CDR3 spans 15 amino acids. The DNA for the CDR3 is TGTGCCAGCAGGACGGGACAGGGGCAATCCTACGAGCAGTACTTC. It encodes CASRTGQGQSYEQYF.

This clonotype came up many times. V and J are TRBV20-1 and TRBJ2-1; D is ambiguous. Germline V lookup: CDR1 DFQATT, CDR2 SNEGSKA (reference sequence). This CDR3 region has 13 residues. V dropped 0 bases and J dropped 10 bases, with 13 bases sitting between them. CDR3 region: CSARDVGVGEQFF. The CDR3 DNA is TGCAGTGCTAGAGACGTTGGGGTCGGAGAGCAGTTCTTC.

This clonotype was picked up many times. The V call is TRBV2, the J call TRBJ2-7; 13 positions match TRBD2. Germline values: CDR1 SNHLY, CDR2 FYNNEI. The CDR3 loop spans 16 amino acids. V gave up 5 bases and J gave up 5 bases; unmatched junction bases: 9. CDR3 residues: CASSRMGLAGTNEQYF. The CDR3 DNA reads TGTGCCAGCAGTAGGATGGGACTAGCGGGAACAAACGAGCAGTACTTC.

The sample holds a few counts of this clonotype. V is TRBV27 and J is TRBJ2-7; a possible D gene is TRBD1 (6 bases). Germline-derived CDR1 and CDR2 are MNHEY and SMNVEV (reference sequence). The V end lost 0 bases, the J end lost 3 bases, and 15 bases lay between the germline ends. This CDR3 region has 16 residues. CDR3 DNA sequence: TGTGCCAGCAGTTTATCGCCGTCGAGGGGGTTCTACGAGCAGTACTTC. It codes for CASSLSPSRGFYEQYF.